A single sample is the source of the 15 T cell receptor beta chains below, sequenced in a study of CD8 T cells in Susac syndrome. It was with random hexamers that roughly 0.45 to 1 ug RNA was reverse transcribed. TCRdb reprocessed the immunoSEQ multiplex PCR reads with MiXCR, giving one entry per CDR3 protein. This sample yields some 190,000 distinct CDR3 sequences, of which approximately 94% are seen a single time; around 0.16% belongs to the top ten. The sequencing sample was made of CD4+ T cells from PBMCs. These receptors all come from a human donor with Susac syndrome.

This chain uses TRBV28 with TRBJ2-2; 11 nucleotides agree with TRBD2. CDR1 and CDR2 (germline): MDHEN, SYDVKM. This CDR3 is 15 amino acids long. V dropped 3 bases and J dropped 6; count of bases not matched to a gene: 3. The CDR3 sequence is CASSFLAGGPGELFF. The CDR3 bases are TGTGCCAGCAGTTTCTTAGCGGGGGGGCCCGGGGAGCTGTTTTTT.

This chain joins TRBV20-1 and TRBJ2-1, with D unclear. V shed 3 bases and J shed 7 bases, with 7 bases lying between them. Germline lookup yields CDR1 DFQATT and CDR2 SNEGSKA (reference sequence). This CDR3 is built from 11 residues. CDR3: CSASDENEQFF. In DNA form, the CDR3 reads TGCAGTGCTAGTGACGAGAATGAGCAGTTCTTC.

The genes are TRBV5-7 and TRBJ1-5, with D hard to call. TRBV5-7 is an ORF for which the function is uncertain. The CDR3 is 17 residues long. The ends were cut back, 5 bases at V and 0 bases at J, with 18 bases in the middle. The CDR3 sequence: CASRVALRMDSNQPQHF. For the CDR3, the DNA is TGTGCCAGCAGGGTGGCTTTACGGATGGATAGCAATCAGCCCCAGCATTTT.

The chain is built from TRBV7-2 and TRBJ1-5; 7 positions match TRBD1. Germline trimming cut 7 bases from V and 4 bases from J; bases unmatched to any gene: 4. Germline assignment: CDR1 SGHTA and CDR2 FQGNSA. The CDR3 contains 13 residues. This chain's CDR3 is CASNDRDNQPQHF. In nucleotides, the CDR3 is TGTGCCAGCAACGACAGGGATAATCAGCCCCAGCATTTT.

J is TRBJ2-3 and V is TRBV20-1; the D call may be TRBD1 or TRBD2 (7 bases each). CDR3 length equals 14 residues. Trimming took 4 bases from V and 5 from J, leaving 16 bases between them. CDR1 and CDR2 from the germline V gene are DFQATT and SNEGSKA (reference sequence). The CDR3 reads CSANGEGAGDTQYF. The CDR3 DNA reads TGCAGTGCTAACGGGGAGGGGGCCGGAGATACGCAGTATTTT.

The chain recombines TRBV15 with TRBJ2-3; TRBD2 matches 9 bases. In germline, CDR1 is LNHNV, CDR2 YYDKDF (reference sequence). The CDR3 length is 16 residues. With V trimmed by 1 base and J by 6 bases, 8 bases remained unmatched. CDR3 DNA: TGTGCCACCAGCAGAGCCATGGCGGGGGGGTGGGATACGCAGTATTTT. Its translation is CATSRAMAGGWDTQYF.

The gene calls are TRBV21-1 and TRBJ2-2; the table's D gene call, TRBD1, was not cross checked with the DNA. TRBV21-1 is noted as a pseudogene. The CDR3 loop spans 15 amino acids. This chain's CDR3 is CASPAGRANTGELFF. The CDR3 nucleotides read TGTGCCAGCCCGGCGGGCAGGGCGAACACCGGGGAGCTGTTTTTT.

The rearrangement joins TRBV4-1 to TRBJ2-5; D is unresolved. Per germline, CDR1 MGHRA and CDR2 YSYEKL. CDR3 length equals 13 residues. Trimming left V 1 base short and J 5 bases short, with 8 bases between. CDR3 loop: CASSQGRVETQYF. CDR3 bases: TGCGCCAGCAGCCAAGGACGGGTGGAGACCCAGTACTTC.

This clonotype occurred a few times. The chain recombines TRBV20-1 with TRBJ2-7, with a possible D match to TRBD2 (6 bases). The V gene's germline CDR1 is DFQATT and CDR2 SNEGSKA (reference sequence). The CDR3 is 13 residues long. V lost 5 bases and J 0 bases, leaving 11 bases between the germline ends. The DNA for the CDR3 is TGCAGTGCTCGGGGAGCGGGCTCCTACGAGCAGTACTTC. Translated, it gives CSARGAGSYEQYF.

The J gene is TRBJ2-1, the V gene TRBV20-1; tentatively, D is TRBD1 (5 bases). Between the trimmed V and J ends, which lost 3 bases and 10 bases, there was a span of 10 bases. The CDR3 sequence is 11 residues long. Per the germline V gene, CDR1 is DFQATT and CDR2 is SNEGSKA (reference sequence). DNA of the CDR3: TGCAGTGCTAGGTCCAGGGTCGAGCAGTTCTTC. The encoded protein is CSARSRVEQFF.

With regard to this clonotype: The germline gene is not matched at one end of the junction; a read error may be the cause. The chain links TRBV7-7 to TRBJ2-1, with 10 nucleotides matching TRBD2. Germline values: CDR1 SSHAT, CDR2 FNYEAQ (reference sequence). The CDR3 is 14 residues long. Here the CDR3 reads CASSLAGVDNEQFF. The CDR3 coding sequence is TGTGCTAGCAGCCTAGCGGGGGTGGACAATGAGCAGTTCTTC.

The chain uses TRBV28 and TRBJ1-6, with D unresolved. V lost 6 bases and J 8 bases, leaving 17 bases between the germline ends. CDR1 is MDHEN, CDR2 SYDVKM, per germline. CDR3 size: 15 residues. CDR3: CASSPLWGRYSPLHF. CDR3 DNA: TGTGCCAGCAGCCCCTTGTGGGGTCGGTATTCACCCCTCCACTTT.

The chain has TRBV27 and TRBJ2-7; 8 bases fit TRBD1. Looked up from germline, CDR1 is MNHEY and CDR2 is SMNVEV (reference sequence). V lost 7 bases to trimming and J lost 0 bases; unmatched junction nucleotides: 5. This CDR3 has 14 amino acids. For the CDR3, the DNA is TGTGCCAGCAAACCGGGACAGGTCTCCTACGAGCAGTACTTC. Protein sequence: CASKPGQVSYEQYF.

This rearrangement joins TRBV18 to TRBJ2-7; D possibly corresponds to TRBD1 (6 bases). The V and J ends lost 2 bases and 0 bases respectively, with 8 bases between them. The CDR3 runs 14 residues. Germline CDR1 KGHSH, CDR2 LQKENI. Written as DNA, the CDR3 is TGTGCCAGCTCACCAGGGGGCCCCTCCTACGAGCAGTACTTC. This codes for CASSPGGPSYEQYF. The full variable domain, with the rest looked up from reference TRBV18 and TRBJ2-7, is NAGVMQNPRHLVRRRGQEARLRCSPMKGHSHVYWYRQLPEEGLKFMVYLQKENIIDESGMPKERFSAEFPKEGPSILRIQQVVRGDSAAYFCASSPGGPSYEQYFGPGTRLTVT.

V gene TRBV3-1 combines with J gene TRBJ1-6; a possible D gene is TRBD1 (5 bases). CDR1 is LGHDT and CDR2 is YNNKEL in the germline V gene (reference sequence). The V and J ends lost 4 bases and 8 bases respectively, with 18 bases between them. There are 16 residues in the CDR3. This CDR3 reads CASSPQVGQGHSPLHF. The CDR3 coding sequence is TGTGCCAGCAGCCCGCAGGTGGGCCAGGGCCATTCACCCCTCCACTTT.